The next 22 T cell receptor beta chains were all read from a single sample in a study of cytomegalovirus exposure and HLA in healthy donors. PCR involved 60 Vbeta and 13 Jbeta primers. Sequencing used immunoSEQ multiplex PCR; TCRdb keeps in-frame clones, though not all of them. This sample has roughly 240,000 clones, with 70% to 90% found just once. The sample consisted of PBMCs. Every receptor here comes from a girl under 10 years old in good health and CMV-seronegative.

The chain is built from TRBV29-1 and TRBJ2-3, with D possibly matching TRBD1 (6 bases). V was cut by 6 bases and J by 0 bases, with 10 bases left in between. The CDR3 contains 13 residues. Per germline, CDR1 SQVTM and CDR2 ANQGSEA. This CDR3 is CSVTGLSTDTQYF. The CDR3 region has the DNA TGCAGCGTAACAGGGCTGAGCACAGATACGCAGTATTTT.

The gene calls are TRBV15 and TRBJ2-3, with a possible D match to TRBD1 (6 bases). Between the trimmed V and J ends, which lost 0 bases and 0 bases, there was a span of 13 bases. The V gene's germline CDR1 is LNHNV and CDR2 YYDKDF (reference sequence). The CDR3 covers 17 residues. Written as DNA, the CDR3 is TGTGCCACCAGCAGAGATGGGACAAGTACTAGCACAGATACGCAGTATTTT. This translates into CATSRDGTSTSTDTQYF.

The chain links TRBV5-1 to TRBJ2-3; 9 nucleotides align to TRBD2. The CDR3 loop spans 16 amino acids. Germline V gene lookup returns CDR1 SGHRS and CDR2 YFSETQ. J lost 1 base, V lost 1 base, and 4 bases had no gene match. CDR3 sequence reads: CASSLLSSGGTDTQYF. DNA for the CDR3: TGCGCCAGCAGCTTGTTGTCTAGCGGGGGCACAGATACGCAGTATTTT.

This clone occurred once. The genes are TRBV6-5 and TRBJ2-5, with a possible D match to TRBD1 (6 bases). Germline loops: CDR1 MNHEY, CDR2 SVGAGI. The V and J ends lost 5 bases and 5 bases respectively, with 12 bases between them. The CDR3 spans 13 residues. As DNA, the CDR3 is TGTGCCAGCAGTCCCCCAGGGGTGGAGACCCAGTACTTC. Amino acids: CASSPPGVETQYF.

The chain links TRBV13 to TRBJ2-2; D is undetermined. This CDR3 comprises 15 residues. V dropped 0 bases and J dropped 4 bases, with 9 bases sitting between them. CDR1 and CDR2 from the germline V gene are PRHDT and FYEKMQ (reference sequence). The chain's CDR3 is CASSLGQVVTGELFF. The CDR3 DNA reads as TGTGCCAGCAGCTTAGGTCAGGTGGTCACCGGGGAGCTGTTTTTT.

The CDR3 sequence is CSGLLGADSKGLDGYTF. CDR3 bases: TGCAGCGGATTGTTGGGGGCGGACAGTAAGGGGCTCGATGGCTACACCTTC. The chain employs TRBV29-1 and TRBJ1-2; tentative D call: TRBD1 (6 bases). CDR3 size: 17 residues. Germline V gene sequence: CDR1 SQVTM, CDR2 ANQGSEA. The V and J ends lost 7 bases and 6 bases respectively, with 30 bases between them.

The chain has TRBV4-1 and TRBJ2-3; 11 positions match TRBD2. CDR3 length equals 15 residues. J gave up 7 bases and V 2 bases, and 5 bases lay outside the gene matches. The germline V gene has CDR1 MGHRA and CDR2 YSYEKL. The chain's CDR3 is CASSQTLAGGNTQYF. The CDR3 coding sequence is TGCGCCAGCAGCCAAACTCTAGCGGGGGGTAATACGCAGTATTTT.

The chain has TRBV10-2 and TRBJ2-3; the D gene is possibly TRBD2 (6 bases). The CDR3 covers 15 residues. The V end was cut by 7 bases, the J end by 2 bases, with 16 bases between. Germline CDR1 and CDR2: WSHSY and SAAADI. CDR3 DNA: TGCGCCAGCAACCCGGTCGCGGGGCTCACAGATACGCAGTATTTT. Its protein product is CASNPVAGLTDTQYF.

V usage is TRBV6-1 and J usage is TRBJ1-1; D unresolved. Germline values: CDR1 MNHNS, CDR2 SASEGT. V lost 6 bases and J lost 10, with 18 bases in between. This CDR3 has 13 amino acids. CDR3 sequence reads: CASSRIPEAGAFF. DNA of the CDR3: TGTGCCAGCAGCCGCATCCCCGAGGCGGGAGCTTTCTTT.

The chain has TRBV19 and TRBJ1-2; weak D call: TRBD1 (5 bases). The CDR3 loop spans 16 amino acids. Germline V CDR1 and CDR2: LNHDA, SQIVND (reference sequence). V was clipped by 0 bases and J by 6 bases, with 17 bases between them. CDR3 loop: CASSIDLRGSFDGYTF. CDR3 sequence (DNA): TGTGCCAGTAGTATAGATCTGCGGGGGAGTTTCGATGGCTACACCTTC.

This chain joins TRBV18 and TRBJ2-1; 8 nucleotides agree with TRBD2. V dropped 5 bases and J dropped 5; count of bases not matched to a gene: 2. CDR3 length equals 13 residues. Germline CDR1 KGHSH, CDR2 LQKENI. The CDR3 loop reads CASSTSGNNEQFF. In nucleotides, the CDR3 is TGTGCCAGCTCAACTAGCGGTAACAATGAGCAGTTCTTC.

CDR3 sequence (DNA): TGTGCCACTACCAGGGGCCTACAGCTTGAAGCTTTCTTT. This codes for CATTRGLQLEAFF. The V and J genes are TRBV19 and TRBJ1-1; the D gene is possibly TRBD1 (6 bases). Trimming cost V 10 bases and J 7 bases, with 19 bases left between them. The germline CDR1 and CDR2 sequences are LNHDA and SQIVND (reference sequence). This CDR3 region has 13 residues.

This chain joins TRBV15 and TRBJ2-2, with D unresolved. The CDR3 spans 14 residues. The V and J ends lost 2 bases and 5 bases respectively, with 9 bases between them. Germline values: CDR1 LNHNV, CDR2 YYDKDF (reference sequence). For the CDR3, the DNA is TGTGCCACCAGCAGAAGACTTGAGACCGGGGAGCTGTTTTTT. Its protein product is CATSRRLETGELFF.

The chain recombines TRBV18 with TRBJ1-3, with 8 positions matching TRBD1. The CDR3 contains 16 residues. Per the germline V gene, CDR1 is KGHSH and CDR2 is LQKENI. The trim removed 3 bases at V and 0 bases at J, leaving 4 bases unmatched. Here the CDR3 reads CASSPRGQGSGNTIYF. The CDR3 coding sequence is TGTGCCAGCTCACCCCGCGGACAGGGCTCTGGAAACACCATATATTTT.

The J gene is TRBJ1-2, the V gene TRBV5-4, with 8 nucleotides matching TRBD1. Germline assignment: CDR1 SGHNT and CDR2 YYREEE (reference sequence). CDR3 length: 15 amino acids. The J segment lost 4 bases and the V segment lost 0 bases, leaving 5 bases of the junction unmatched. CDR3 DNA: TGTGCCAGCAGCTTGGGGACAGGGAGTACCTATGGCTACACCTTC. Translated: CASSLGTGSTYGYTF. The full variable domain, completed using reference TRBV5-4 and TRBJ1-2, is ETGVTQSPTHLIKTRGQQVTLRCSSQSGHNTVSWYQQALGQGPQFIFQYYREEENGRGNFPPRFSGLQFPNYSSELNVNALELDDSALYLCASSLGTGSTYGYTFGSGTRLTVV.

The CDR3 is CASRSGTLPGVQYF. The DNA of the CDR3 is TGTGCCAGCAGGTCCGGGACTCTCCCCGGTGTGCAGTACTTC. The chain couples TRBV19 to TRBJ2-7, with D possibly TRBD2 on 6 matching bases. CDR3 length equals 14 residues. V gave up 9 bases and J gave up 9 bases, with 24 bases separating them. Germline V gene sequence: CDR1 LNHDA, CDR2 SQIVND (reference sequence). The whole variable domain, filled in from reference TRBV19 and TRBJ2-7, reads DGGITQSPKYLFRKEGQNVTLSCEQNLNHDAMYWYRQDPGQGLRLIYYSQIVNDFQKGDIAEGYSVSREKKESFPLTVTSAQKNPTAFYLCASRSGTLPGVQYFGPGTRLTVT.

This sequence joins TRBV5-4 and TRBJ2-1, with D maybe TRBD2 (6 bases). Trimming pared 0 bases from V and 1 base from J, leaving 8 bases between. CDR3 size: 15 residues. CDR1 and CDR2 (germline): SGHNT, YYREEE (reference sequence). CDR3 sequence reads: CASSLGGVSYNEQFF. The CDR3 DNA reads as TGTGCCAGCAGCTTGGGGGGGGTATCCTACAATGAGCAGTTCTTC.

The V and J genes are TRBV25-1 and TRBJ1-2; possibly TRBD1 for D (6 bases). The ends were cut back, 2 bases at V and 2 bases at J, with 6 bases in the middle. The CDR3 is 13 residues long. Germline CDR1 and CDR2: MGHDK and SYGVNS. The CDR3 region is CASSEQGNYGYTF. CDR3 nucleotide sequence: TGTGCCAGCAGTGAACAGGGGAACTATGGCTACACCTTC.

This chain links TRBV27 with TRBJ2-1; maybe TRBD2 (5 bases). Per germline, CDR1 MNHEY and CDR2 SMNVEV (reference sequence). Deletions cut 5 bases from V and 3 bases from J, with 14 bases between. This CDR3 has 15 residues. The CDR3 region is CASSVGWGVYNEQFF. The CDR3 bases are TGTGCCAGCAGTGTCGGGTGGGGAGTCTACAATGAGCAGTTCTTC.

The chain joins TRBV27 to TRBJ1-2; the D gene is possibly TRBD1 (5 bases). V dropped 3 bases and J dropped 0 bases, with 11 bases sitting between them. The CDR3 contains 15 residues. CDR1 and CDR2 (germline): MNHEY, SMNVEV (reference sequence). The DNA of the CDR3 is TGTGCCAGCAGTTTTGTGGGGGGTACTAACTATGGCTACACCTTC. This gives the protein CASSFVGGTNYGYTF.

The gene calls are TRBV29-1 and TRBJ2-7; D is perhaps TRBD1 (6 bases). V lost 3 bases, J lost 4 bases, and 16 bases lay in between. Germline CDR1 is SQVTM and CDR2 is ANQGSEA. CDR3 length equals 14 residues. DNA for the CDR3: TGCAGCGTTGATATATCAGGGGCAGAGTACGAGCAGTACTTC. Its translation: CSVDISGAEYEQYF.

This clone appeared once. The chain has TRBV6-1 and TRBJ2-6; maybe TRBD1 (5 bases). V lost 2 bases to trimming and J lost 0 bases, with 11 bases between them. Germline CDR1 reads MNHNS; CDR2 reads SASEGT. The CDR3 runs to 17 residues. DNA for the CDR3: TGTGCCAGCAGTGAAATCCACAGGCCCTCTGGGGCCAACGTCCTGACTTTC. This gives the protein CASSEIHRPSGANVLTF.